The clone carrying this T cell receptor beta chain was observed a handful of times. As yet, its antigen is unknown. Amplification yielded TCR beta CDR3 regions, with RNA transcripts as the source. The TCR CDR3 first-round RT-PCR relied on the HTBI primer set. One entry per CDR3 protein, called by TCRdb with MiXCR from the multiplex PCR reads. The table records approximately 600,000 distinct CDR3 sequences, roughly 13% of them present only once. The CDR3 sequence is 17 residues long. The germline V gene encodes CDR1 MDHEN and CDR2 SYDVKM. V gave up 1 base and J gave up 0 bases; unmatched junction bases: 3. The data stem from a study of T cells in Graves' hyperthyroidism and ophthalmopathy. Study-level points and caveats: Ophthalmopathy prediction by the model preceded onset by a median approximately 6.9 months.

This receptor was obtained from a woman aged 25 to 45 with Graves' hyperthyroidism that later progressed to Graves' ophthalmopathy. What was sequenced was blood. The J gene is TRBJ2-5, the V gene TRBV28; TRBD2 matches at 12 bases. The CDR3 loop reads CASSLSRTSGDQETQYF. The CDR3 bases are TGTGCCAGCAGTTTATCCCGGACTAGCGGGGACCAAGAGACCCAGTACTTC.